Listed below are T cell receptor beta chains from one sample, sequenced in a study of T cell repertoires in cytomegalovirus infection. One entry per CDR3 protein, called by TCRdb with MiXCR from the reads. The table lists roughly 500,000 distinct CDR3 sequences, roughly 43% of them singletons, with 40% to 50% in the top ten. Their recognized antigens are unknown. Specimen: cultured PBMCs, collected from culture after CMV antigen stimulation. These TCRs come from a human donor in good health (CMV status not recorded). Some clones in this sample may be carry-over from other donors' samples. The CDR3 runs from the conserved cysteine through the conserved F or W. Fields, in order: J gene, D gene, clone size, V gene, CDR3 DNA, CDR3 protein. The D gene is left open where the match is weak. Expanded clones get a size class; other rows say once, few or many, or leave the size out.

TRBJ1-5 TRBD1 - TRBV7-2 TGTGCCAGCAGCTATGGACAGGGATCCCAGCCCCAGCATTTT CASSYGQGSQPQHF
TRBJ2-7 TRBD2 many TRBV7-6 TGTGCCAGCAGCTTAGGACCCGGGGGGCTAGCGGGGTTTAGTTACGAGCAGTACTTC CASSLGPGGLAGFSYEQYF
TRBJ1-1 - few TRBV5-1 TGCGCCAGCAGCTTTACGGGGGACCCTGGCACTGAAGCTTTCTTT CASSFTGDPGTEAFF
TRBJ2-5 TRBD2 few TRBV12-3/TRBV12-4 TGTGCCAGCAGTTTAGCGTGGCTAGCGGGGGAAGAGACCCAGTACTTC CASSLAWLAGEETQYF
TRBJ2-5 TRBD1 many TRBV6-6 TGTGCCAGCAGACCTGACAGGGGGTGGGAGACCCAGTACTTC CASRPDRGWETQYF
TRBJ2-3 - few TRBV4-3 TGCGCCAGCAGCCGGGCGAAATCAAGCACAGATACGCAGTATTTT CASSRAKSSTDTQYF
TRBJ2-3 TRBD2 few TRBV19 TGTGCCAGTAGCGCTAGCGGGGGGAGAGGCACAGATACGCAGTATTTT CASSASGGRGTDTQYF
TRBJ1-2 - - TRBV7-4 TGTGCCAGCAGCCCCCGGGAGGGGCCGCTCCGGGGCTACACCTTC CASSPREGPLRGYTF
TRBJ2-1 TRBD2 - TRBV7-2 TGTGCCAGCAGCCTAATGCTGGGGGGGGAGCAGTTCTTC CASSLMLGGEQFF
TRBJ1-2 - once TRBV28 TGTGCCAGCAGTCCGAGACAGATAAACTATGGCTACACCTTC CASSPRQINYGYTF
TRBJ2-5 TRBD2 - TRBV6-5 TGTGCCAGCAGCATCGTACCTAGCGGCCAAGAGACCCAGTACTTC CASSIVPSGQETQYF
TRBJ1-2 - - TRBV27 TGTGCCAGCAGTCATAGACCGGGGGCCTATGGCTACACCTTC CASSHRPGAYGYTF
TRBJ2-1 - few TRBV11-1 TGTGCCAGCATACGGGGACCCTCCTACAATGAGCAGTTCTTC CASIRGPSYNEQFF
TRBJ1-1 - - TRBV30 TGTGCCTGGAGTGTCAGGGTTGGCACTGAAGCTTTCTTT CAWSVRVGTEAFF
TRBJ1-3 - - TRBV11-2 TGTGCCAGCAGCTTAAATCTGTTGGCTGGAAACACCATATATTTT CASSLNLLAGNTIYF
TRBJ2-7 - - TRBV7-2 TGTGCCAGCAGGGGGTTAGGGGGTTCCTACGAGCAGTACTTC CASRGLGGSYEQYF
TRBJ2-3 TRBD1 few TRBV5-4 TGTGCCAGCAGAGCACAGGGGGGCTCAGATACGCAGTATTTT CASRAQGGSDTQYF
TRBJ2-4 TRBD1 - TRBV9 TGTGCCAGCAGCCCTCGGGACAGGCCAGCCAAAAACATTCAGTACTTC CASSPRDRPAKNIQYF
TRBJ1-2 TRBD1 - TRBV28 TGTGCCAGCAGTGGCCGGGACAGGGGTACAGGCTACACCTTC CASSGRDRGTGYTF
TRBJ1-5 - - TRBV19 TGTGCCAGTAGCCCCGGGGAGCGGGTCCAGCCCCAGCATTTT CASSPGERVQPQHF
TRBJ2-5 TRBD2 few TRBV12-3/TRBV12-4 TGTGCCAGCAGTTTACGGGGGGTTCGGGGAGCGGGTGGGGAGACCCAGTACTTC CASSLRGVRGAGGETQYF
TRBJ2-7 - - TRBV7-2 TGTGCCAGCAGGAAGGGGCCGGCGGGCTACGAGCAGTACTTC CASRKGPAGYEQYF
TRBJ2-3 - - TRBV24-1 TGTGCCACCAGGGGTAGCACAGATACGCAGTATTTT CATRGSTDTQYF
TRBJ2-3 - - TRBV7-6 TGTGCCAGCAGCTTAGGCTGGAGCACAGATACGCAGTATTTT CASSLGWSTDTQYF
TRBJ2-7 - - TRBV9 TGTGCCAGCAGCGAGCGGGACACTCTCTACGAGCAGTACTTC CASSERDTLYEQYF
TRBJ2-1 - - TRBV19 TGTGCCAGTAGTATCGGCCGCGCCGCCAACAATGAGCAGTTCTTC CASSIGRAANNEQFF
TRBJ2-1 - - TRBV10-3 TGTGCCATCAGGGCAGCTAGCGATGCCTACAATGAGCAGTTCTTC CAIRAASDAYNEQFF
TRBJ1-1 - - TRBV7-2 TGTGCCAGCAGCTTAGGTCGTCTCCAAGCTTTCTTT CASSLGRLQAFF
TRBJ1-3 - many TRBV7-2 TGTGCCAGCAGCTTAAGAGTGGTAGGGACCTCTGGAAACACCATATATTTT CASSLRVVGTSGNTIYF
TRBJ2-1 TRBD2 - TRBV27 TGTGCCAGCAGTTTCGTTGGGGGTAGCGGGGCCTTCTACAATGAGCAGTTCTTC CASSFVGGSGAFYNEQFF
TRBJ2-1 TRBD2 few TRBV7-8 TGTGCCAGCAGCACCCCGGGAGGGGACTACAATGAGCAGTTCTTC CASSTPGGDYNEQFF
TRBJ2-5 - few TRBV7-2 TGTGCCAGCAGCTCTTATAGGAGGGCCGGCCCAGGGACCCAGTACTTC CASSSYRRAGPGTQYF
TRBJ2-3 - - TRBV15 TGTGCCACCAGCAGAGATACGCAAGATACGCAGTATTTT CATSRDTQDTQYF
TRBJ2-2 - - TRBV7-2 TGTGCCAGCAGCTCCCCCCGACAGAACACCGGGGAGCTGTTTTTT CASSSPRQNTGELFF
TRBJ2-1 TRBD2 - TRBV2 TGTGCCAGCAGACGCAGATTAGGACTAGCGGGGGCCCATGAGCAGTTCTTC CASRRRLGLAGAHEQFF
TRBJ1-5 - - TRBV19 TGTGCCAGTAGTATAGGGGTCGGACCCCAGCATTTT CASSIGVGPQHF
TRBJ2-3 - few TRBV27 TGTGCCAGCTCATCCGGGGAAGGCACAGATACGCAGTATTTT CASSSGEGTDTQYF
TRBJ1-1 - few TRBV7-2 TGTGCCAGCAGCCCGGGGTGGACACCGAACACTGAAGCTTTCTTT CASSPGWTPNTEAFF
TRBJ2-7 TRBD1 - TRBV7-9 TGTGCCAGCAGCTCCTTAGGGGGCGGCGTTGATGTCTCCTACGAGCAGTACTTC CASSSLGGGVDVSYEQYF
TRBJ1-4 - - TRBV20-1 TGCAGTGCTAGAGAAGTTCAGAGGCCAGTGGAAAAACTGTTTTTT CSAREVQRPVEKLFF
TRBJ2-2 TRBD2 few TRBV7-8 TGTGCCAGCAGCTTACTCCCCGGGGGGATGAACACCGGGGAGCTGTTTTTT CASSLLPGGMNTGELFF
TRBJ2-7 TRBD1 few TRBV2 TGTGCCAGCAGTCGACAGGGGAACAACTACGAGCAGTACTTC CASSRQGNNYEQYF
TRBJ1-3 - many TRBV7-6 TGTGCCAGCAGCCCCAAAGCTTCTGGAAACACCATATATTTT CASSPKASGNTIYF
TRBJ2-3 TRBD2 few TRBV6-1 TGTGCCAGCAGCGCCAGCGGGGGACGCACAGATACGCAGTATTTT CASSASGGRTDTQYF
TRBJ2-1 - - TRBV4-2 TGTGCCAGCAGCCAAGAGGAGGCGGGGGCTGCCAATGAGCAGTTCTTC CASSQEEAGAANEQFF
TRBJ2-6 - - TRBV20-1 TGCAGTGCTAGAGATGCACAGGGTTCCCCTGGGGCCAACGTCCTGACTTTC CSARDAQGSPGANVLTF
TRBJ1-1 - - TRBV7-9 TGTGCCAGCAGCTCCTGGGGGCGCGGTCGCACGGACACTGAAGCTTTCTTT CASSSWGRGRTDTEAFF
TRBJ2-5 - - TRBV7-9 TGTGCCAGCAGCTTGACTCTGTGGGCCCAAGAGACCCAGTACTTC CASSLTLWAQETQYF
TRBJ1-4 TRBD1 - TRBV2 TGTGCCAGCGGCCGGGACAGGGGTAATGAAAAACTGTTTTTT CASGRDRGNEKLFF
TRBJ1-1 - - TRBV12-3/TRBV12-4 TGTGCCAGCATCCCTTGGTCGGGAGGCCTGAACACTGAAGCTTTCTTT CASIPWSGGLNTEAFF
TRBJ1-2 - - TRBV30 TGCATGGGTGTGGGTTCTGGCTACACCTTC CMGVGSGYTF
TRBJ2-7 TRBD1 - TRBV18 TGTGCCAGCTCATCCCGGACAGGGGTTAACGAGCAGTACTTC CASSSRTGVNEQYF
TRBJ2-3 - few TRBV7-2 TGTGCCAGCAGCTTAGTGTGGTCCCCGGGGGATACGCAGTATTTT CASSLVWSPGDTQYF
TRBJ2-1 - - TRBV6-2/TRBV6-3 TGTGCCAGCATGACTGACAACAATGAGCAGTTCTTC CASMTDNNEQFF
TRBJ2-1 - few TRBV7-9 TGTCATACTCGGGGTGGGACCTACAATGAGCAGTTCTTC CHTRGGTYNEQFF
TRBJ2-3 - few TRBV11-3 TGTGCCAGCAGCTTGGACATCTACACAGATACGCAGTATTTT CASSLDIYTDTQYF
TRBJ2-3 - - TRBV7-2 TGTGCCAGCAGCCCAATGTGGGGAGATACGCAGTATTTT CASSPMWGDTQYF
TRBJ2-7 TRBD1 - TRBV7-8 TGTGCCAGCAGCCTACGGACAGGGGGCAGCTACGAGCAGTACTTC CASSLRTGGSYEQYF
TRBJ2-2 TRBD2 - TRBV7-2 TGTGCCAGCAGCGGACGGGGGGGCCCGAACACCGGGGAGCTGTTTTTT CASSGRGGPNTGELFF
TRBJ2-1 TRBD2 few TRBV7-2 TGTGCCAGCAGCTTAGTGGGGACTAGCGGAGACAATGAGCAGTTCTTC CASSLVGTSGDNEQFF